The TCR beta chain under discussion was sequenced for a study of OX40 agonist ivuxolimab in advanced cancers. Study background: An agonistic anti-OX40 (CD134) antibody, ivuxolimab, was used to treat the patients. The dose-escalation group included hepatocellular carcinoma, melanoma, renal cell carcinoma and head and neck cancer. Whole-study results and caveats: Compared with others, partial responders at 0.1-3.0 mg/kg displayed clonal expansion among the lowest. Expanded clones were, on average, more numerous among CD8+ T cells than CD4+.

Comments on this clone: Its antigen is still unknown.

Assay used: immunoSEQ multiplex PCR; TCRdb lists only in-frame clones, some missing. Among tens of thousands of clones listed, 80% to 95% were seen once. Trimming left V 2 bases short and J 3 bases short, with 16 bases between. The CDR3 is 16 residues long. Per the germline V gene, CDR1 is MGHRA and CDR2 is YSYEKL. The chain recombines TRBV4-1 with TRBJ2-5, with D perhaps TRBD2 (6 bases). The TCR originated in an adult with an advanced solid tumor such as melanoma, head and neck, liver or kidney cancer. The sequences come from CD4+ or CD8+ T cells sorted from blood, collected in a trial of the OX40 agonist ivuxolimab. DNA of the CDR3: TGCGCCAGCAGCCAAAGCTTCACTAGCCTAAAAGAGACCCAGTACTTC. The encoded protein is CASSQSFTSLKETQYF.